This T cell receptor beta chain was documented in a study of beta chain features in type 1 diabetes. Whole-study findings and limits: Insertion counts at VDJ junctions were lower in type 1 diabetes patients, who also showed more deletions there. Among all four CD4+ subsets, Type 1 diabetes patients had TCRB CDR3s that were moderately but significantly shorter. Naive, central memory and Treg TCRB repertoires seemed to resemble each other more closely in patients than they did in healthy donors.

The CDR3 runs to 16 residues. Germline V lookup: CDR1 SGHTA, CDR2 FQGTGA. The ends were cut back, 0 bases at V and 0 bases at J, with 9 bases in the middle. Sequencing targeted expressed TCRB transcripts, as all isolated RNA had been reverse transcribed. TCRdb's copy holds only in-frame clones and misses some; the assay was immunoSEQ multiplex PCR. The sample includes more than 95,000 clones, 25% to 35% of them seen just once. Central memory, naive, regulatory and stem cell-like memory CD4+ cells were sorted by CD45RO/CCR7/CD25/CD127/CD95/CD27. Turning to this clone: What it binds is not known.

This clonotype was sampled from a woman under 30 with type 1 diabetes. Sequenced: central memory CD4+ T cells from blood. V usage is TRBV7-3 and J usage is TRBJ2-1; D is uncertain. The CDR3 nucleotides read TGTGCCAGCAGCTTAACGTTCCGACTCTCCTACAATGAGCAGTTCTTC. It encodes CASSLTFRLSYNEQFF.